These 30 T cell receptor beta chains came from one sample sequenced in a study of human T cells and chemical hapten exposure. One entry per CDR3 protein results from TCRdb running MiXCR on the RACE reads. The repertoire consists of approximately 90,000 distinct CDR3 sequences, with about 11% occurring once and the leading ten covering approximately 2.2%. Described time point: patch test 1, 2 weeks after DPC sensitization. The treatment was: therapeutic diphenylcyclopropenone sensitization with weekly scalp DPC. The material sequenced was whole blood, taken in connection with sensitization to the hapten diphenylcyclopropenone (DPC). The source is a man aged 35-49 years with alopecia areata. Some clones in this sample may be carry-over from other donors' samples.

The rearrangement links TRBV6-2 or TRBV6-3 to TRBJ1-1; D gene ambiguous. The length of the CDR3 is 12 residues. The germline gives CDR1 MNHEY, CDR2 SVGEGT. V was clipped by 2 bases and J by 5 bases, with 6 bases between them. For the CDR3, the DNA is TGTGCCAGCAGTTACGGGGTAACTGAAGCTTTCTTT. It yields the protein CASSYGVTEAFF.

In DNA form, the CDR3 reads TGTGCCAGTAGCGACAGCCCCTCTGGGGCCAACGTCCTGACTTTC. Amino acids: CASSDSPSGANVLTF. The chain links TRBV19 to TRBJ2-6, with D perhaps matching TRBD1 (5 bases). Trimming shortened V by 6 bases and J by 0 bases, and 9 bases separated the two germline ends. Germline V gene lookup returns CDR1 LNHDA and CDR2 SQIVND (reference sequence). This CDR3 has 15 amino acids.

The V call is TRBV19, the J call TRBJ2-5; unclear D gene. This CDR3 is built from 12 residues. The germline CDR1 and CDR2 sequences are LNHDA and SQIVND (reference sequence). The V and J ends lost 4 bases and 4 bases respectively, with 7 bases between them. CDR3 nucleotides: TGTGCCAGTAGTACCTTTGGAGAGACCCAGTACTTC. The encoded protein is CASSTFGETQYF.

The chain couples TRBV7-8 to TRBJ2-1, with 11 positions matching TRBD2. This CDR3 is built from 15 residues. J gave up 2 bases and V 8 bases, and 5 bases lay outside the gene matches. Per the germline V gene, CDR1 is SGHVS and CDR2 is FQNEAQ. In DNA, the CDR3 is TGTGCCAGCTGCCCGACTAGCGGGGCCTACAATGAGCAGTTCTTC. This gives the protein CASCPTSGAYNEQFF. Combining the CDR3 with reference TRBV7-8 and TRBJ2-1 gives the whole variable domain GAGVSQSPRYKVAKRGQDVALRCDPISGHVSLFWYQQALGQGPEFLTYFQNEAQLDKSGLPSDRFFAERPEGSVSTLKIQRTQQEDSAVYLCASCPTSGAYNEQFFGPGTRLTVL.

Only a few counts were recorded for this clonotype. This rearrangement joins TRBV12-3 or TRBV12-4 to TRBJ1-5; 8 positions match TRBD1. J lost 5 bases, V lost 5 bases, and 8 bases had no gene match. The CDR3 is 15 amino acids. CDR3 sequence: CASSDGQGLYQPQHF. The CDR3 DNA reads as TGTGCCAGCAGTGATGGACAGGGCCTTTATCAGCCCCAGCATTTT.

This chain uses TRBV6-5 with TRBJ2-7; D gene uncertain. Trimming stripped 4 bases from V and 3 bases from J, with 4 bases between. Per the germline V gene, CDR1 is MNHEY and CDR2 is SVGAGI. CDR3 size: 11 residues. The CDR3 DNA is TGTGCCAGCAGTTGGGGCTACGAGCAGTACTTC. Its translation is CASSWGYEQYF.

This clonotype was counted many times. The V and J genes are TRBV6-5 and TRBJ2-1; 10 bases map to TRBD1. The CDR3 contains 15 residues. The junction had 0 bases not matched to a gene; V was cut back by 2 bases and J by 2 bases. CDR1 is MNHEY and CDR2 is SVGAGI in the germline V gene. CDR3 residues: CASSYGQGAYNEQFF. CDR3 in DNA: TGTGCCAGCAGTTACGGACAGGGGGCCTACAATGAGCAGTTCTTC.

The rearrangement links TRBV5-1 to TRBJ2-3; D call uncertain. CDR3 length: 14 residues. CDR1 is SGHRS and CDR2 is YFSETQ in the germline V gene. Trimming shortened V by 0 bases and J by 6 bases, and 11 bases separated the two germline ends. The CDR3 sequence: CASSLGTNSDTQYF. The CDR3 region has the DNA TGCGCCAGCAGCTTGGGGACCAACAGCGATACGCAGTATTTT.

The chain combines TRBV2 with TRBJ2-6; D may be TRBD1 or TRBD2 (5 bases each). There are 17 residues in the CDR3. The germline gives CDR1 SNHLY, CDR2 FYNNEI. The V end was cut by 6 bases, the J end by 4 bases, with 19 bases between. CDR3 DNA sequence: TGTGCCAGCAGGGCATCGGGACGGCCTAGGGGGGCCAACGTCCTGACTTTC. Its protein is CASRASGRPRGANVLTF.

This clonotype has just a few counts. The rearrangement joins TRBV2 to TRBJ2-3, with D perhaps given as TRBD1 or TRBD2 (5 bases each). Germline CDR1 reads SNHLY; CDR2 reads FYNNEI. Trimming removed 3 bases at V and 4 bases at J, with 11 bases between. CDR3 length equals 14 residues. Written as DNA, the CDR3 is TGTGCCAGCAGTGACTGGGACGGTCCAGATACGCAGTATTTT. Translating gives CASSDWDGPDTQYF.

In this sample, this clonotype turned up many times. The J gene is TRBJ2-3, the V gene TRBV5-4, with unresolved D. Germline lookup yields CDR1 SGHNT and CDR2 YYREEE (reference sequence). The CDR3 covers 14 residues. V was clipped by 7 bases and J by 0 bases, with 12 bases between them. The CDR3 spells CASFTQMSTDTQYF. CDR3 bases: TGTGCCAGCTTCACCCAGATGAGCACAGATACGCAGTATTTT.

This chain links TRBV5-6 with TRBJ1-5, with a possible D match to TRBD1 (5 bases). Between the trimmed V and J ends, which lost 0 bases and 0 bases, there was a span of 13 bases. The CDR3 contains 17 residues. Per germline, CDR1 SGHDT and CDR2 YYEEEE. The DNA of the CDR3 is TGTGCCAGCAGCTTGGGTCGCAGGGATCTTAGCAATCAGCCCCAGCATTTT. This codes for CASSLGRRDLSNQPQHF.

The chain combines TRBV6-6 with TRBJ2-7, with TRBD2 matching over 8 bases. V shed 7 bases, J shed 3 bases, and the junction held 8 bases outside the gene matches. There are 14 residues in the CDR3. Germline V gives CDR1 MNHNY, CDR2 SVGAGI (reference sequence). This CDR3 reads CASNPDGRGYEQYV. In DNA, the CDR3 is TGTGCCAGCAATCCGGACGGGAGGGGCTACGAGCAGTACGTC.

The J gene is TRBJ1-3, the V gene TRBV30, with TRBD1 as a possible D gene (6 bases). V was cut by 0 bases and J by 2 bases, with 11 bases left in between. Per the germline V gene, CDR1 is GTSNPN and CDR2 is SVGIG (reference sequence). The CDR3 sequence is 15 residues long. The chain's CDR3 is CAWSVEGVTGNTIYF. As DNA, the CDR3 is TGTGCCTGGAGTGTGGAGGGGGTGACTGGAAACACCATATATTTT.

V usage is TRBV4-1 and J usage is TRBJ2-5; 8 bases align to TRBD1. The junction had 13 bases not matched to a gene; V was cut back by 3 bases and J by 7 bases. The germline V gene encodes CDR1 MGHRA and CDR2 YSYEKL. CDR3 length: 16 amino acids. CDR3 nucleotide sequence: TGCGCCAGCAGCCAGCTATTAAGGACAGGGACGGGGACCCAGTACTTC. It yields the protein CASSQLLRTGTGTQYF.

This clonotype has more than one count but fewer than ten. The V call is TRBV12-3 or TRBV12-4, the J call TRBJ2-1; D ambiguous. Trimming cost V 5 bases and J 5 bases, with 16 bases left between them. The CDR3 totals 15 residues. CDR3 sequence (DNA): TGTGCCAGCAGTCGGACGGTAGTCCTCAACAATGAGCAGTTCTTC. This sequence encodes CASSRTVVLNNEQFF.

The V call is TRBV18, the J call TRBJ2-7; D may be TRBD2 (6 bases). V gave up 2 bases and J gave up 4 bases, with 9 bases separating them. This CDR3 is 13 amino acids long. Per the germline V gene, CDR1 is KGHSH and CDR2 is LQKENI. CDR3 sequence: CASSPSGLYEQYV. The CDR3 DNA reads TGTGCCAGCTCACCAAGCGGGCTGTACGAGCAGTACGTC.

This clonotype was counted between two and nine times. The chain recombines TRBV7-9 with TRBJ2-7; 7 bases line up with TRBD1. Germline CDR1 and CDR2: SEHNR and FQNEAQ (reference sequence). CDR3 length equals 12 residues. The trim removed 4 bases at V and 5 bases at J, leaving 2 bases unmatched. The CDR3 nucleotides read TGTGCCAGCAGCTGGGACAGTAACGAGCAGTACTTC. Protein sequence: CASSWDSNEQYF.

This clonotype has just a few counts. J is TRBJ2-4 and V is TRBV7-9; TRBD2 might be the D (5 bases). Deletions cut 3 bases from V and 3 bases from J, with 15 bases between. Looked up from germline, CDR1 is SEHNR and CDR2 is FQNEAQ (reference sequence). The CDR3 sequence is 16 residues long. The CDR3 DNA reads as TGTGCCAGCAGCTTGGAGCCGGGCGGAGGCAAAAACATTCAGTACTTC. Translation gives CASSLEPGGGKNIQYF.

This clonotype has a count of ten or more. Written as DNA, the CDR3 is TGCAGTGCTAGTTGGGGGAAGGAGACCCAGTACTTC. Translated: CSASWGKETQYF. The chain recombines TRBV20-1 with TRBJ2-5; D is perhaps TRBD1 or TRBD2 (5 bases each). The CDR3 sequence is 12 residues long. The germline CDR1 and CDR2 sequences are DFQATT and SNEGSKA (reference sequence). V was trimmed by 3 bases and J by 5 bases, leaving 10 bases between them.

This clonotype came up a few times. This rearrangement joins TRBV6-2 or TRBV6-3 to TRBJ2-7; D is unresolved. Germline loops: CDR1 MNHEY, CDR2 SVGEGT. The CDR3 contains 14 residues. The V end was cut by 0 bases, the J end by 5 bases, with 11 bases between. CDR3 amino acids: CASSYSLVGNEQYV. CDR3 sequence (DNA): TGTGCCAGCAGTTACTCGCTGGTTGGTAACGAGCAGTACGTC.

The V call is TRBV19, the J call TRBJ2-1; 12 bases line up with TRBD2. The trim removed 6 bases at V and 10 bases at J, leaving 7 bases unmatched. Germline-derived CDR1 and CDR2 are LNHDA and SQIVND (reference sequence). This CDR3 spans 14 amino acids. CDR3 DNA: TGTGCCAGTAGACTAGCGGGAGGAGAAGGAGAGCAGTTCTTC. This sequence encodes CASRLAGGEGEQFF.

This clonotype has more than one count but fewer than ten. The chain is built from TRBV6-5 and TRBJ2-7, with D possibly matching TRBD2 (5 bases). Deletions cut 8 bases from V and 8 bases from J, with 16 bases between. Germline V gene sequence: CDR1 MNHEY, CDR2 SVGAGI. The CDR3 extends over 12 amino acids. The CDR3 DNA reads TGTGCCAGCGGGAGAGGAGAAGGGAAGCAGTACTTC. This sequence encodes CASGRGEGKQYF.

This clonotype was seen more than once but under ten times. The genes are TRBV6-5 and TRBJ2-2; 8 bases align to TRBD1. Germline loops: CDR1 MNHEY, CDR2 SVGAGI. This CDR3 is built from 17 residues. The V gene end was trimmed by 6 bases and the J gene end by 5 bases; junction bases not matched to a gene: 14. The CDR3 DNA sequence: TGTGCCAGCAGCCGACGCCCCGGGACAGGAGTTACCGGGGAGCTGTTTTTT. Residues: CASSRRPGTGVTGELFF.

This chain connects TRBV4-3 to TRBJ2-7, with TRBD1 matching 8 bases. CDR3 length: 14 amino acids. V gave up 4 bases and J gave up 4 bases; unmatched junction bases: 6. Germline CDR1 LGHNA, CDR2 YSLEER. CDR3 loop: CASSPDRVSYEQYF. The CDR3 region has the DNA TGCGCCAGCAGCCCGGACAGGGTTTCATACGAGCAGTACTTC.

This clonotype has more than one count but fewer than ten. The chain joins TRBV5-4 to TRBJ1-4; 7 bases match TRBD1. CDR1 is SGHNT and CDR2 is YYREEE in the germline V gene (reference sequence). The CDR3 is made up of 14 amino acids. V shed 5 bases and J 5 bases; nucleotides not matched to a gene: 6. CDR3 sequence (DNA): TGTGCCAGCAGGGGAGGGGGCGTCAATGAAAAACTGTTTTTT. Translating it yields CASRGGGVNEKLFF.

This clonotype was recorded at least ten times. V gene TRBV4-3 combines with J gene TRBJ2-1; TRBD2 matches 7 bases. CDR1 and CDR2 (germline): LGHNA, YSLEER. Germline trimming cut 1 base from V and 2 bases from J; bases unmatched to any gene: 5. The CDR3 is 16 residues long. CDR3 bases: TGCGCCAGCAGCCAAGTGAGCGGGACGGCCTACAATGAGCAGTTCTTC. It encodes CASSQVSGTAYNEQFF.

CDR3 bases: TGCAGTGCTAAGGGAGGGGCGCGAGAGCAGTACTTC. This translates into CSAKGGAREQYF. The J gene is TRBJ2-7, the V gene TRBV20-1, with 7 positions matching TRBD2. CDR1 is DFQATT, CDR2 SNEGSKA, per germline (reference sequence). The CDR3 totals 12 residues. J was trimmed by 7 bases and V by 4 bases; bases with no gene match: 7.

The table lists this clonotype with a few counts. The V and J genes are TRBV6-1 and TRBJ2-5; TRBD1 aligns across 8 bases. Per germline, CDR1 MNHNS and CDR2 SASEGT. Unmatched junction bases numbered 7, after V lost 7 bases and J lost 6 bases. The CDR3 contains 13 residues. The chain's CDR3 is CASTGQGSKTQYF. The CDR3 DNA sequence: TGTGCCAGCACCGGACAGGGTTCCAAGACCCAGTACTTC.

The chain uses TRBV7-6 and TRBJ2-7; a possible D gene is TRBD1 (6 bases). This CDR3 comprises 13 residues. In germline, CDR1 is SGHVS, CDR2 FNYEAQ. V was clipped by 5 bases and J by 4 bases, with 12 bases between them. CDR3 loop: CASSPGTSYEQYV. CDR3 DNA: TGTGCCAGCAGCCCGGGGACATCTTACGAGCAGTACGTC.